Below are 25 T cell receptor beta chains sequenced from a single sample in a study of control samples from healthy donors and cancer patients. Assay used: immunoSEQ multiplex PCR; TCRdb lists only in-frame clones, some missing. The sample yields some 130,000 clones, about 93% seen once. Input material: blood. These receptors were taken from a man aged 40-50 years in good health.

This clone has only one observation. The J gene is TRBJ1-1, the V gene TRBV27, with D possibly TRBD1 on 6 matching bases. With 3 bases removed from V and 1 base from J, the gap between germline ends came to 15 bases. This CDR3 region has 16 residues. The V gene's germline CDR1 is MNHEY and CDR2 SMNVEV (reference sequence). In DNA, the CDR3 is TGTGCCAGCAGTTTTTCTTCAGGGGAGAAGAACACTGAAGCTTTCTTT. It is translated as CASSFSSGEKNTEAFF.

The chain carries TRBV7-8 and TRBJ1-5; D gene uncertain. This CDR3 comprises 16 residues. Germline V CDR1 and CDR2: SGHVS, FQNEAQ. V was cut by 1 base and J by 2 bases, with 12 bases left in between. The CDR3 sequence is CASSLEVGVGNQPQHF. In DNA, the CDR3 is TGTGCCAGCAGCTTAGAGGTCGGGGTAGGCAATCAGCCCCAGCATTTT.

V gene TRBV7-9 combines with J gene TRBJ1-4; 9 bases are a match to TRBD1. Trimming removed 5 bases from V and 0 bases from J; junction bases left unmatched: 10. The germline V gene encodes CDR1 SEHNR and CDR2 FQNEAQ (reference sequence). This CDR3 spans 18 amino acids. The CDR3 is CASSVGQGRSATNEKLFF. The CDR3 DNA reads TGTGCCAGCAGCGTTGGACAGGGGAGGTCGGCAACTAATGAAAAACTGTTTTTT.

As concerns this clone: The same CDR3 also results from other DNA sequences found in this sample. The chain recombines TRBV9 with TRBJ1-5; D is uncertain. Trimming removed 4 bases from V and 1 base from J, with 9 bases in between. Germline CDR1 reads SGDLS; CDR2 reads YYNGEE. This CDR3 has 14 amino acids. This chain's CDR3 is CASSPGGSNQPQHF. The CDR3 nucleotides read TGTGCCAGCAGCCCGGGTGGGAGCAATCAGCCCCAGCATTTT.

Here the CDR3 reads CASSIQLAGGRNEQFF. In DNA, the CDR3 is TGTGCCAGTAGTATCCAACTAGCGGGGGGGCGAAATGAGCAGTTCTTC. The chain couples TRBV19 to TRBJ2-1; the match to TRBD2 covers 13 bases. Germline-derived CDR1 and CDR2 are LNHDA and SQIVND (reference sequence). V shed 3 bases, J shed 7 bases, and the junction held 6 bases outside the gene matches. The CDR3 has 16 amino acids.

This clone has just one count. The chain employs TRBV27 and TRBJ1-1; no definite D call. V lost 6 bases and J lost 5, with 10 bases in between. Germline CDR1 and CDR2: MNHEY and SMNVEV (reference sequence). The CDR3 has 12 residues. CDR3 DNA: TGTGCCAGCAGCCCCCTGGGAACTGAAGCTTTCTTT. Protein: CASSPLGTEAFF.

This clone was detected only once. The chain employs TRBV18 and TRBJ1-2, with D uncertain. The length of the CDR3 is 14 residues. Trimming stripped 3 bases from V and 2 bases from J, with 10 bases between. The germline gives CDR1 KGHSH, CDR2 LQKENI. CDR3 DNA sequence: TGTGCCAGCTCACCTCCACAGAAGAACTATGGCTACACCTTC. Translated: CASSPPQKNYGYTF.

The chain carries TRBV15 and TRBJ2-6, with D perhaps TRBD1 or TRBD2 (6 bases each). Germline values: CDR1 LNHNV, CDR2 YYDKDF (reference sequence). There are 18 residues in the CDR3. The V and J ends lost 2 bases and 4 bases respectively, with 18 bases between them. As DNA, the CDR3 is TGTGCCACCAGCAGACGGGTGGGGGGCCAGGGAGGGGCCAACGTCCTGACTTTC. Protein sequence: CATSRRVGGQGGANVLTF.

The chain is built from TRBV28 and TRBJ2-7; TRBD1 agrees at 7 bases. Per the germline V gene, CDR1 is MDHEN and CDR2 is SYDVKM. V lost 7 bases, J lost 6 bases, and 12 bases stayed unmatched. There are 14 residues in the CDR3. CDR3 protein: CASTSDRLRAEQYF. The CDR3 DNA follows: TGTGCCAGCACCTCGGACAGGTTAAGGGCCGAGCAGTACTTC.

This chain connects TRBV6-2 or TRBV6-3 to TRBJ2-1; TRBD2 aligns across 7 bases. The CDR3 has 17 residues. Germline V gene lookup returns CDR1 MNHEY and CDR2 SVGEGT. Germline trimming cut 5 bases from V and 2 bases from J; bases unmatched to any gene: 12. The CDR3 reads CASSPRLGGFPYNEQFF. In DNA, the CDR3 is TGTGCCAGCAGTCCCCGCTTGGGGGGGTTTCCCTACAATGAGCAGTTCTTC.

This chain connects TRBV6-4 to TRBJ2-2; D is possibly TRBD1 (5 bases). Germline V gene sequence: CDR1 MRHNA, CDR2 SNTAGT. The CDR3 covers 14 residues. V dropped 0 bases and J dropped 3 bases, with 5 bases sitting between them. DNA of the CDR3: TGTGCCAGCAGTGACTCAGGGGACACCGGGGAGCTGTTTTTT. It yields the protein CASSDSGDTGELFF.

This sequence joins TRBV7-9 and TRBJ1-5, with D maybe TRBD1 (5 bases). Trimming pared 1 base from V and 2 bases from J, leaving 6 bases between. Germline values: CDR1 SEHNR, CDR2 FQNEAQ (reference sequence). The CDR3 consists of 14 residues. CDR3 nucleotide sequence: TGTGCCAGCAGCTTAGAAGGGGGCAATCAGCCCCAGCATTTT. Translating gives CASSLEGGNQPQHF.

The CDR3 DNA is TGTGCCAGCAGCTTAACCCCCGGCAGCCGAGGAGGCACAGATACGCAGTATTTT. It encodes CASSLTPGSRGGTDTQYF. The rearrangement links TRBV7-3 to TRBJ2-3, with D unclear. Trimming took 0 bases from V and 1 from J, leaving 17 bases between them. Germline V gene lookup returns CDR1 SGHTA and CDR2 FQGTGA. The CDR3 contains 18 residues.

This chain links TRBV6-5 with TRBJ1-3; no clear D. Germline-derived CDR1 and CDR2 are MNHEY and SVGAGI. This CDR3 comprises 16 residues. V was pared by 0 bases and J by 0 bases, with 9 bases between. CDR3 sequence: CASSYSRISSGNTIYF. CDR3 sequence (DNA): TGTGCCAGCAGTTACTCGAGAATAAGCTCTGGAAACACCATATATTTT.

The chain joins TRBV19 to TRBJ1-5; D may be TRBD1 (5 bases). V was cut by 9 bases and J by 4 bases, with 13 bases left in between. Germline loops: CDR1 LNHDA, CDR2 SQIVND (reference sequence). The CDR3 sequence is 13 residues long. CDR3 nucleotides: TGTGCCAGCGGGACTTCGTTTAATCAGCCCCAGCATTTT. Translation gives CASGTSFNQPQHF.

This clone was counted a single time. This chain links TRBV9 with TRBJ1-4, with 7 bases lining up with TRBD1. J was trimmed by 4 bases and V by 4 bases; bases with no gene match: 13. Germline-derived CDR1 and CDR2 are SGDLS and YYNGEE. CDR3 length: 17 amino acids. CDR3 nucleotide sequence: TGTGCCAGCAGCAGAGCAGGGGGAAGACCATTTAATGAAAAACTGTTTTTT. Its protein is CASSRAGGRPFNEKLFF.

The V gene is TRBV10-3, the J gene TRBJ2-7, with a weak D call TRBD2 (6 bases). The CDR3 is 14 residues long. Trimming took off 2 bases at V and 5 bases at J, with 13 bases between the two ends. Looked up from germline, CDR1 is ENHRY and CDR2 is SYGVKD. Here the CDR3 reads CAISEGGKGDEQYF. CDR3 nucleotides: TGTGCCATCAGTGAGGGCGGGAAGGGCGACGAGCAGTACTTC.

In this sample, this clone turned up once. The CDR3 spells CASSLKSGLATYNEQFF. The CDR3 DNA sequence: TGTGCCAGCAGCTTAAAGTCGGGACTAGCTACATACAATGAGCAGTTCTTC. This chain connects TRBV9 to TRBJ2-1, with 9 nucleotides matching TRBD2. CDR3 length equals 17 residues. With 4 bases clipped from V and 4 bases from J, the junction kept 12 bases outside the gene matches. Germline-derived CDR1 and CDR2 are SGDLS and YYNGEE.

V and J are TRBV5-1 and TRBJ2-3, with TRBD1 as a possible D gene (5 bases). The CDR3 spans 14 residues. Looked up from germline, CDR1 is SGHRS and CDR2 is YFSETQ. V was clipped by 4 bases and J by 2 bases, with 11 bases between them. Here the CDR3 reads CASSQSTVTDTQYF. The CDR3 bases are TGCGCCAGCAGCCAATCGACAGTCACAGATACGCAGTATTTT.

V is TRBV5-1 and J is TRBJ2-1, with 16 nucleotides matching TRBD2. V dropped 5 bases and J dropped 0; count of bases not matched to a gene: 11. Germline CDR1 and CDR2: SGHRS and YFSETQ. This CDR3 has 20 amino acids. In nucleotides, the CDR3 is TGCGCCAGCAGAAGCGGGACTAGCGGGGGGGCCCGGAGCTCCTACAATGAGCAGTTCTTC. This translates into CASRSGTSGGARSSYNEQFF.

This CDR3 reads CASSLRDPTDTQYF. CDR3 DNA: TGTGCCAGCAGCCTACGGGACCCCACAGATACGCAGTATTTT. The chain joins TRBV5-4 to TRBJ2-3; the D gene could be TRBD1 or TRBD2 (5 bases each). Trimming stripped 4 bases from V and 2 bases from J, with 11 bases between. This CDR3 has 14 residues. The V gene's germline CDR1 is SGHNT and CDR2 YYREEE (reference sequence).

This chain uses TRBV30 with TRBJ2-7, with D possibly being TRBD2 (5 bases). Trimming cost V 5 bases and J 7 bases, with 12 bases left between them. Germline CDR1 GTSNPN, CDR2 SVGIG (reference sequence). The length of the CDR3 is 11 residues. The chain's CDR3 is CAWGGLYEQYF. In DNA form, the CDR3 reads TGTGCCTGGGGAGGTCTCTATGAGCAGTACTTC. Full variable domain (rest looked up from reference TRBV30 and TRBJ2-7): SQTIHQWPATLVQPVGSPLSLECTVEGTSNPNLYWYRQAAGRGLQLLFYSVGIGQISSEVPQNLSASRPQDRQFILSSKKLLLSDSGFYLCAWGGLYEQYFGPGTRLTVT.

The rearrangement joins TRBV5-4 to TRBJ1-2; D is undetermined. Germline CDR1 is SGHNT and CDR2 is YYREEE (reference sequence). CDR3 length: 13 residues. V shed 4 bases and J shed 2 bases, with 9 bases lying between them. The CDR3 DNA is TGTGCCAGCAGCCCCGACGGAAACTATGGCTACACCTTC. Its translation: CASSPDGNYGYTF.

V gene TRBV28 combines with J gene TRBJ2-7; D tentatively reads TRBD1 or TRBD2 (5 bases each). Trimming took off 6 bases at V and 4 bases at J, with 13 bases between the two ends. CDR3 size: 13 residues. Germline CDR1 and CDR2: MDHEN and SYDVKM. DNA for the CDR3: TGTGCCAGCAGGGTAATGGGGGTTTACGAGCAGTACTTC. Residues: CASRVMGVYEQYF.

The chain couples TRBV7-8 to TRBJ1-3; TRBD1 matches at 7 bases. The CDR3 sequence is 15 residues long. Per the germline V gene, CDR1 is SGHVS and CDR2 is FQNEAQ. With 5 bases clipped from V and 4 bases from J, the junction kept 8 bases outside the gene matches. The CDR3 protein is CASSPRPGQGNTIYF. CDR3 bases: TGTGCCAGCAGCCCTCGCCCGGGACAGGGAAACACCATATATTTT.